This T cell receptor beta chain comes out of a study of long-term antiretroviral therapy in people with HIV. Comment on this clone: Its antigen is unidentified.

No donor had fewer than one pre-ART PBMC sample or fewer than two post-ART PBMC samples. Among participants with HIV, every one received treatment in the United States. The CDR3 sequence is 13 residues long. Per the germline V gene, CDR1 is WSHSY and CDR2 is SAAADI. Between the trimmed V and J ends, which lost 4 bases and 3 bases, there was a span of 9 bases. They ran version v3.0 of the immunoSEQ assay at survey level. Profiling relied on immunoSEQ multiplex PCR, and the TCRdb table lists in-frame clones only, not all of them. Of 20,000 to 30,000 clones in the sample, 83% were seen once. Overall study results and limits: HIV repertoire CDR3 lengths ranged less widely than those of controls. An increase in diversity followed ART, yet levels stayed below transplant donor controls.

The clonotype comes from a man in his late teens or twenties with HIV. This material consisted of unsorted PBMCs, taken 3 years after starting antiretroviral therapy. The gene calls are TRBV10-2 and TRBJ1-1, with D unresolved. The CDR3 region has the DNA TGCGCCAGCAGTGGGCCAGCATACACTGAAGCTTTCTTT. Its protein is CASSGPAYTEAFF.